This T cell receptor beta chain was retrieved from a study of cytomegalovirus exposure and HLA in healthy donors. The PCR made use of 60 Vbeta and 13 Jbeta primers. Measured with immunoSEQ multiplex PCR; TCRdb has only the in-frame clones, and not every one. The profile covers 90,000 to 120,000 clones, with approximately 81% appearing a single time and roughly 14% taken by the ten largest. The ends lost 4 bases at V and 0 bases at J; junction bases unmatched: 6. The length of the CDR3 is 15 residues. Germline V gene lookup returns CDR1 SGHDT and CDR2 YYEEEE. The rearrangement joins TRBV5-6 to TRBJ2-7, with TRBD1 matching over 8 bases. The TCR was taken from a male donor in good health and CMV-seropositive. The sequenced material came from PBMCs. The CDR3 spells CASSMGQAYSYEQYF. CDR3 nucleotides: TGTGCCAGCAGCATGGGACAGGCCTACTCCTACGAGCAGTACTTC.